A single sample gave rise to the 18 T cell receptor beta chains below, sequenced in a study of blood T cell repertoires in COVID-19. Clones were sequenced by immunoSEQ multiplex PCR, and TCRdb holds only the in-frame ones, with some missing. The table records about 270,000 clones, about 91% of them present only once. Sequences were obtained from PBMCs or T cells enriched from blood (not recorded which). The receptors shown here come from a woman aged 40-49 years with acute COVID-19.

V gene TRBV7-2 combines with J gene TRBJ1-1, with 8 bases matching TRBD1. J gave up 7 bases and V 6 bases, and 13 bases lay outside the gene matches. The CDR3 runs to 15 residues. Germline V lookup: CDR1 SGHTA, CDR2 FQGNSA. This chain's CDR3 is CASRSFGQGGREAFF. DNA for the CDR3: TGTGCCAGCAGGTCTTTCGGACAGGGTGGTCGTGAAGCTTTCTTT.

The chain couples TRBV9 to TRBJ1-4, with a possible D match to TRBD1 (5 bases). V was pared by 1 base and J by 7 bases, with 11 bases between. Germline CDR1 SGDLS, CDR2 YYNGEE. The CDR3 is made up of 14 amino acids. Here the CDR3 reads CASSVQGRGEKLFF. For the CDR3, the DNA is TGTGCCAGCAGCGTACAAGGGAGGGGTGAAAAACTGTTTTTT.

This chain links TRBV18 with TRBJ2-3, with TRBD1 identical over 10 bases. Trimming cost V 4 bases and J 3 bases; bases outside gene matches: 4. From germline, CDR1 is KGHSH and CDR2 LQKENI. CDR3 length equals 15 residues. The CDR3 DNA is TGTGCCAGCTCACTGGGGACAGGGGAAACAGATACGCAGTATTTT. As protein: CASSLGTGETDTQYF.

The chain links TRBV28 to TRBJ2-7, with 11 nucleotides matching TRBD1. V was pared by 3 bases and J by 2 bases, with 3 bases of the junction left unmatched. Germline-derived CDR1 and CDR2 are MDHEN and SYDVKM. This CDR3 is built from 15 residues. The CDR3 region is CASSLGGQGAYEQYV. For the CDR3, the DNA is TGTGCCAGCAGTTTGGGGGGACAGGGGGCCTACGAGCAGTACGTC.

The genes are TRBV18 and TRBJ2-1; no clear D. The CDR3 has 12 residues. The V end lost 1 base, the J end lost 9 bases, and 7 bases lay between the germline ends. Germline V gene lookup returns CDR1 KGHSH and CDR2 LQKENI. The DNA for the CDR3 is TGTGCCAGCTCACCACAGTCGGGTGAGCAGTTCTTC. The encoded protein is CASSPQSGEQFF.

In DNA form, the CDR3 reads TGTGCCTGGAGTCAACCGGGATTCGGACTAGCGGGAATTACAGATACGCAGTATTTT. Translating it yields CAWSQPGFGLAGITDTQYF. The chain links TRBV30 to TRBJ2-3; 12 positions agree with TRBD2. J lost 3 bases, V lost 2 bases, and 15 bases had no gene match. The V gene's germline CDR1 is GTSNPN and CDR2 SVGIG (reference sequence). CDR3 length: 19 amino acids.

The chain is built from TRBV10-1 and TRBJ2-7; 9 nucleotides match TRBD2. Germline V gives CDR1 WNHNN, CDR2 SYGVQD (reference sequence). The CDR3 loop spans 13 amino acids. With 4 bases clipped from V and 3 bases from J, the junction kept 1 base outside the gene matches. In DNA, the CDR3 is TGCGCCAGCAGTGCGACTAGCGGCTACGAGCAGTACTTC. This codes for CASSATSGYEQYF.

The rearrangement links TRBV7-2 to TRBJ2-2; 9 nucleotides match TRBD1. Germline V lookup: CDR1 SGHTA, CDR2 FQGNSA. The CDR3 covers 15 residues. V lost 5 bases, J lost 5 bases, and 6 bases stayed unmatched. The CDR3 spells CASSTGTGRTGELFF. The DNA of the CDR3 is TGTGCCAGCAGCACCGGGACAGGGAGGACCGGGGAGCTGTTTTTT.

The CDR3 DNA reads TGCGCCAGCAGCCCAGGGGTCTTAAGGAATCGTGAAGCTTTCTTT. Translating gives CASSPGVLRNREAFF. V is TRBV5-1 and J is TRBJ1-1; possible D gene TRBD1, 6 bases. V shed 4 bases and J shed 7 bases, with 20 bases lying between them. The CDR3 runs 15 residues. CDR1 is SGHRS and CDR2 is YFSETQ in the germline V gene.

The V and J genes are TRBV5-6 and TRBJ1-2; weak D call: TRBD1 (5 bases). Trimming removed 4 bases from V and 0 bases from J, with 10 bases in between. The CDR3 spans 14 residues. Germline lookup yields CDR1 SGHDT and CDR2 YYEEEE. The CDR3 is CASSTGRANYGYTF. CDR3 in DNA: TGTGCCAGCAGCACCGGCAGGGCTAACTATGGCTACACCTTC.

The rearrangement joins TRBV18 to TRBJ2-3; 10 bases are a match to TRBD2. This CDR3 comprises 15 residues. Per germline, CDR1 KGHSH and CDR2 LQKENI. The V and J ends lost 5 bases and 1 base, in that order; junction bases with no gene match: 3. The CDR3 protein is CASSGTSDRTDTQYF. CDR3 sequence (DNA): TGTGCCAGCTCAGGGACTAGCGACCGCACAGATACGCAGTATTTT.

CDR3 sequence: CASRFSGGDEQFF. The CDR3 coding sequence is TGTGCCAGCAGGTTTAGCGGGGGCGATGAGCAGTTCTTC. This chain uses TRBV27 with TRBJ2-1, with 9 bases lining up with TRBD2. From germline, CDR1 is MNHEY and CDR2 SMNVEV (reference sequence). V lost 6 bases and J lost 8; bases outside the gene matches: 5. The CDR3 loop spans 13 amino acids.

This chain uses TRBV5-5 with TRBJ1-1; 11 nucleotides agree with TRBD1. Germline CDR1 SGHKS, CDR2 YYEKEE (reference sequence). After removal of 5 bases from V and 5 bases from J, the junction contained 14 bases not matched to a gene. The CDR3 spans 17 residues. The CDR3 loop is CASSRGTGGSGGTEAFF. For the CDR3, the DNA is TGTGCCAGCAGTCGGGGGACAGGGGGATCGGGAGGAACTGAAGCTTTCTTT.

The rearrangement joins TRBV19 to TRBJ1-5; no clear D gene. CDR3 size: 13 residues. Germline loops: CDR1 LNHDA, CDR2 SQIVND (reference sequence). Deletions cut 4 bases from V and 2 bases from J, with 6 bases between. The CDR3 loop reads CASSTLGNQPQHF. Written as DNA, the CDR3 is TGTGCCAGTAGTACACTCGGCAATCAGCCCCAGCATTTT.

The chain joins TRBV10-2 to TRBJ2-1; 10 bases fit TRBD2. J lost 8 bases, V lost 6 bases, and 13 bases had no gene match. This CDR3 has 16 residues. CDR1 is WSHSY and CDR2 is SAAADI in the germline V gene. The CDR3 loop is CASSEPLAGARYEQFF. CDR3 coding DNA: TGCGCCAGCAGCGAACCCCTAGCGGGAGCGCGGTATGAGCAGTTCTTC.

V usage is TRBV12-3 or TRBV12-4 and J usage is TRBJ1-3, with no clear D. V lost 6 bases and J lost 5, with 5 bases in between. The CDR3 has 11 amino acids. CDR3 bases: TGTGCCAGCAGGGAGAGAAACACCATATATTTT. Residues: CASRERNTIYF.

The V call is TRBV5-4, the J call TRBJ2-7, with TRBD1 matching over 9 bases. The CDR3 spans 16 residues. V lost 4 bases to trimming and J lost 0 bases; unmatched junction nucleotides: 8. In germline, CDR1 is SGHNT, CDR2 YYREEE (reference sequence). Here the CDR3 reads CASSPKGTGSSYEQYF. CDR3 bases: TGTGCCAGCAGCCCGAAAGGGACAGGGAGCTCCTACGAGCAGTACTTC.

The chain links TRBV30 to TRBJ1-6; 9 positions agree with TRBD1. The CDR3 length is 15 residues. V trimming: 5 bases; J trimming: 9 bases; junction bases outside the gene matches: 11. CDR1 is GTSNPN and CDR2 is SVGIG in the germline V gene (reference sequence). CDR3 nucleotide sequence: TGTGCCTGGTACGGGCCGGGACAGGGTGGTTCACCCCTCCACTTT. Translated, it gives CAWYGPGQGGSPLHF.